One T cell receptor (beta chain) is described in this entry. TCRdb's table, derived via immunoSEQ multiplex PCR, lists solely in-frame clones and lacks some. The sample comprises around 69,000 clones, over 75% of which are singletons, and about a tenth rests with the top ten. The V end was cut by 5 bases, the J end by 4 bases, with 9 bases between. There are 12 residues in the CDR3. The data were taken from a study of T cell responses to AZD1222 COVID-19 vaccine. The sequences come from peripheral blood, collected on day 0 of AZD1222 vaccination. The clonotype comes from an adult in good health. The V and J genes are TRBV12-3 or TRBV12-4 and TRBJ2-7; D ambiguous. The CDR3 nucleotides are TGTGCCAGCAGTGGCCTATCGTACGAGCAGTACGTC. It codes for CASSGLSYEQYV.